These T cell receptor beta chains were read from a single sample in a study of blood T cells in healthy people across ages. A single record per CDR3 protein comes from TCRdb applying MiXCR to the 5' RACE reads. The sample has 450,000 to 700,000 distinct CDR3 sequences, 27% seen once. Sequencing was performed on blood. The receptor set was obtained from a woman in her seventies in good health. Both conserved end residues are part of each CDR3. The order of the fields is J gene, clone size, D gene, V gene, CDR3 DNA, CDR3 protein. The D gene is left open where the match is weak. Only part of the rows carry a size: once, few, many, or a class if the clone is expanded.

J gene: TRBJ2-1
clone size: few
D gene: TRBD1
V gene: TRBV5-1
CDR3 DNA: TGCGCCAGCAGCTTGGGGGACAGATACAATGAGCAGTTCTTC
CDR3 protein: CASSLGDRYNEQFF

J gene: TRBJ2-5
clone size: NA
D gene: NA
V gene: TRBV15
CDR3 DNA: TGTGCCACCAGCCCTTATGGGGCAGGGCAAGAGACCCAGTACTTC
CDR3 protein: CATSPYGAGQETQYF

J gene: TRBJ2-2
clone size: NA
D gene: NA
V gene: TRBV29-1
CDR3 DNA: TGCAGCGTGGGCGACAGGTCTAACACCGGGGAGCTGTTTTTT
CDR3 protein: CSVGDRSNTGELFF

J gene: TRBJ2-7
clone size: NA
D gene: TRBD2
V gene: TRBV7-2
CDR3 DNA: TGTGCCAGCAGCTTAAGCGCTAGCGGGGGGACCCACGAGCAGTACTTC
CDR3 protein: CASSLSASGGTHEQYF

J gene: TRBJ1-1
clone size: NA
D gene: NA
V gene: TRBV20-1
CDR3 DNA: TGCAGTGCTAGAGATCCTTGGGTAGGGAGGACGGCTGAAGCTTTCTTT
CDR3 protein: CSARDPWVGRTAEAFF

J gene: TRBJ2-5
clone size: few
D gene: TRBD2
V gene: TRBV3-1
CDR3 DNA: TGTGCCAGCAGCCATCTAGCGGGGGGAGAAGAGACCCAGTACTTC
CDR3 protein: CASSHLAGGEETQYF

J gene: TRBJ1-2
clone size: NA
D gene: NA
V gene: TRBV5-1
CDR3 DNA: TGCGCCAGCAGCTCTGGGGACTTAACTAACTATGGCTACACCTTC
CDR3 protein: CASSSGDLTNYGYTF

J gene: TRBJ2-7
clone size: NA
D gene: NA
V gene: TRBV21-1
CDR3 DNA: TGTGCCAGCAGCCCAGGGATGGGGGAAGCCTACGAGCAGTACTTC
CDR3 protein: CASSPGMGEAYEQYF

J gene: TRBJ2-7
clone size: NA
D gene: NA
V gene: TRBV20-1
CDR3 DNA: TGCAGCGGCGGGTTGAGCTCCTACGAGCAGTACTTC
CDR3 protein: CSGGLSSYEQYF

J gene: TRBJ1-5
clone size: NA
D gene: NA
V gene: TRBV27
CDR3 DNA: TGTGCCAGCAGTCCCCTCTGGGGGCCCCAGCATTTT
CDR3 protein: CASSPLWGPQHF

J gene: TRBJ2-3
clone size: few
D gene: TRBD2
V gene: TRBV20-1
CDR3 DNA: TGCAGTGCCTCCACTAGCGGGGGGGCCCGATCAGATACGCAGTATTTT
CDR3 protein: CSASTSGGARSDTQYF

J gene: TRBJ2-5
clone size: few
D gene: NA
V gene: TRBV6-6
CDR3 DNA: TGTGCCAGCAGTGTGATCGGACAGCCGGAAACCCAGTACTTC
CDR3 protein: CASSVIGQPETQYF

J gene: TRBJ2-3
clone size: NA
D gene: NA
V gene: TRBV20-1
CDR3 DNA: TGCAGTGCTAGACAGACCCACACAGATACGCAGTATTTT
CDR3 protein: CSARQTHTDTQYF

J gene: TRBJ2-7
clone size: NA
D gene: TRBD1
V gene: TRBV6-5
CDR3 DNA: TGTGCCAGCCGGATAATGACAGGGTCCTACGAGCAGTACTTC
CDR3 protein: CASRIMTGSYEQYF

J gene: TRBJ2-3
clone size: few
D gene: NA
V gene: TRBV4-2
CDR3 DNA: TGTGCCAGCAGCCCAGTATCGGTCGCAGATACGCAGTATTTT
CDR3 protein: CASSPVSVADTQYF